This TCR beta chain was found in a study of blood T cell repertoires in COVID-19. Study in general: The origin of the acute and convalescent COVID-19 samples was the United States, Italy and Spain. Nucleic acid was either cDNA or gDNA, and it came from T cells, B-cell-depleted T cells, or PBMCs.

This CDR3 has 12 residues. The germline V and J ends were trimmed by 3 bases and 1 base, with 4 bases remaining between them. The V gene's germline CDR1 is SQVTM and CDR2 ANQGSEA. Original processing methods: Reference gene primer amplification in the assay estimated nucleated cell counts. Sequencing was performed with immunoSEQ multiplex PCR; in TCRdb, only in-frame clones are kept and a portion is missing. V and J calls and clone size follow that table, whereas D and trimming were derived from the DNA. The sample shows approximately 140,000 clones, over 70% of them seen only once. This sequence joins TRBV29-1 and TRBJ1-3; D is ambiguous. This receptor was taken from a man between 60 and 75 years old with active or convalescent COVID-19. The sequencing sample was made of peripheral blood. The CDR3 loop is CSVDTSGNTIYF. In DNA, the CDR3 is TGCAGCGTTGATACATCTGGAAACACCATATATTTT.